Listed below are T cell receptor beta chains from one sample, sequenced in a study of OX40 agonist ivuxolimab in advanced cancers. Sequencing used immunoSEQ multiplex PCR; TCRdb keeps in-frame clones, though not all of them. Among about 77,000 clones listed, roughly 91% were seen once. The starting material was CD4+ or CD8+ T cells sorted from blood, obtained in a trial of the OX40 agonist ivuxolimab. The receptors derive from an adult with an advanced solid tumor such as melanoma, head and neck, liver or kidney cancer. Both conserved end residues are part of each CDR3. The D gene is left open where the match is weak.

V gene: TRBV7-9
D gene: -
CDR3 length: 15
CDR3 protein: CASSFWTGMGGEQYF

V gene: TRBV7-9
D gene: TRBD1
CDR3 length: 17
CDR3 protein: CASSRLSGQGAGTEAFF

V gene: TRBV5-1
D gene: TRBD2
CDR3 length: 14
CDR3 protein: CASRREESTDTQYF

V gene: TRBV9
D gene: -
CDR3 length: 16
CDR3 protein: CASSVGYPREGNEQFF

V gene: TRBV7-3
D gene: TRBD2
CDR3 length: 15
CDR3 protein: CASSIGTSPTGELFF

V gene: TRBV2
D gene: TRBD1
CDR3 length: 16
CDR3 protein: CASRQPGGRGQETQYF

V gene: TRBV19
D gene: -
CDR3 length: 18
CDR3 protein: CASSIRSEGGLYNSPLHF

V gene: TRBV10-1
D gene: TRBD1
CDR3 length: 15
CDR3 protein: CASSEGQGKGYEQYF

V gene: TRBV18
D gene: -
CDR3 length: 15
CDR3 protein: CASSPLEVAKNIQYF

V gene: TRBV6-5
D gene: -
CDR3 length: 13
CDR3 protein: CASSPGVGETQYF

V gene: TRBV11-2
D gene: TRBD2
CDR3 length: 15
CDR3 protein: CASSFRAGGNYEQYF

V gene: TRBV7-9
D gene: TRBD1
CDR3 length: 14
CDR3 protein: CASTGTAGGETQYF

V gene: TRBV5-6
D gene: -
CDR3 length: 13
CDR3 protein: CASYSQLNTEAFF

V gene: TRBV2
D gene: -
CDR3 length: 14
CDR3 protein: CASTRTKNTGELFF

V gene: TRBV4-3
D gene: -
CDR3 length: 15
CDR3 protein: CASSRSGEGADTQYF

V gene: TRBV6-5
D gene: -
CDR3 length: 13
CDR3 protein: CASSLTGIYGYTF

V gene: TRBV7-2
D gene: TRBD1
CDR3 length: 14
CDR3 protein: CASGQTGGDYGYTF

V gene: TRBV30
D gene: -
CDR3 length: 14
CDR3 protein: CAWSRVADYNEQFF

V gene: TRBV18
D gene: -
CDR3 length: 14
CDR3 protein: CASSLFKGGDEQFF

V gene: TRBV18
D gene: -
CDR3 length: 17
CDR3 protein: CASSPRTGWSVRTEAFF

V gene: TRBV4-1
D gene: TRBD1
CDR3 length: 14
CDR3 protein: CASSPRDSQEKLFF

V gene: TRBV20-1
D gene: -
CDR3 length: 11
CDR3 protein: CSAREGYEQFF

V gene: TRBV30
D gene: TRBD1
CDR3 length: 14
CDR3 protein: CAWSLGQGAGEAFF

V gene: TRBV19
D gene: -
CDR3 length: 17
CDR3 protein: CASSIDVRTIATDTQYF

V gene: TRBV28
D gene: -
CDR3 length: 17
CDR3 protein: CASNEGGRFSSTGELFF

V gene: TRBV30
D gene: TRBD1
CDR3 length: 13
CDR3 protein: CAWKGQANTEAFF

V gene: TRBV6-5
D gene: TRBD2
CDR3 length: 16
CDR3 protein: CASSYPTSGRASEQFF

V gene: TRBV7-2
D gene: TRBD1
CDR3 length: 14
CDR3 protein: CASSLRQGPYEQYF

V gene: TRBV6-4
D gene: -
CDR3 length: 13
CDR3 protein: CASAVTGNTEAFF

V gene: TRBV13
D gene: TRBD2
CDR3 length: 15
CDR3 protein: CASSLAGGSYNEQFF

V gene: TRBV30
D gene: -
CDR3 length: 14
CDR3 protein: CAWSRTSSNQPQHF

V gene: TRBV6-6
D gene: -
CDR3 length: 16
CDR3 protein: CASRPLAGLLGNTIYF

V gene: TRBV7-5
D gene: -
CDR3 length: 11
CDR3 protein: CVRSQGYEQYF

V gene: TRBV19
D gene: TRBD1
CDR3 length: 13
CDR3 protein: CASTQQGAETQYF

V gene: TRBV28
D gene: -
CDR3 length: 14
CDR3 protein: CASSLETGRVKLFF

V gene: TRBV5-1
D gene: -
CDR3 length: 15
CDR3 protein: CASSPGTLRTTEAFF

V gene: TRBV6-1
D gene: -
CDR3 length: 13
CDR3 protein: CASSEVVGGGYTF

V gene: TRBV19
D gene: TRBD1
CDR3 length: 15
CDR3 protein: CASSLGQGRGYEQYF

V gene: TRBV6-5
D gene: -
CDR3 length: 15
CDR3 protein: CASRGAGYSGNTIYF

V gene: TRBV20-1
D gene: -
CDR3 length: 11
CDR3 protein: CSAIRTYEQYF

V gene: TRBV5-4
D gene: TRBD2
CDR3 length: 19
CDR3 protein: CASSSPRTSGGSSTDTQYF

V gene: TRBV5-6
D gene: -
CDR3 length: 16
CDR3 protein: CASSLAASLAKNIQYF

V gene: TRBV7-3
D gene: -
CDR3 length: 13
CDR3 protein: CASSPGSNEKLFF

V gene: TRBV10-1
D gene: TRBD2
CDR3 length: 20
CDR3 protein: CASSESGTWGLAVTTGELFF

V gene: TRBV29-1
D gene: TRBD2
CDR3 length: 14
CDR3 protein: CSGKGLAGTDTQYF

V gene: TRBV19
D gene: -
CDR3 length: 15
CDR3 protein: CASRPRSGITDTQYF

V gene: TRBV7-6
D gene: -
CDR3 length: 17
CDR3 protein: CASSLARQRSMNTEAFF

V gene: TRBV7-6
D gene: -
CDR3 length: 17
CDR3 protein: CASSLGVGTSSTDTQYF

V gene: TRBV5-1
D gene: -
CDR3 length: 17
CDR3 protein: CASSLTWAGASNYGYTF

V gene: TRBV5-5
D gene: -
CDR3 length: 14
CDR3 protein: CASSLEGYNYGYTF

V gene: TRBV7-9
D gene: -
CDR3 length: 17
CDR3 protein: CASSPGQVTSSSYEQYF

V gene: TRBV6-5
D gene: -
CDR3 length: 14
CDR3 protein: CASRPRPFSDTQYF

V gene: TRBV11-2
D gene: -
CDR3 length: 16
CDR3 protein: CASSLGLLRAKNIQYF

V gene: TRBV7-8
D gene: -
CDR3 length: 14
CDR3 protein: CASSLAPANTEAFF

V gene: TRBV7-6
D gene: TRBD2
CDR3 length: 16
CDR3 protein: CASSLGLAGSTDTQYF

V gene: TRBV27
D gene: -
CDR3 length: 15
CDR3 protein: CASSLSARESVGQYF

V gene: TRBV12-5
D gene: -
CDR3 length: 18
CDR3 protein: CASGLVPRGTQGVQPQHF

V gene: TRBV5-1
D gene: TRBD2
CDR3 length: 19
CDR3 protein: CASSLLTSGVPISYNEQFF

V gene: TRBV4-2
D gene: TRBD1
CDR3 length: 15
CDR3 protein: CASSQDGTGNAEAFF